Listed here are 6 T cell receptor beta chains from one sample, sequenced in a study of blood T cell repertoires in COVID-19. Sequenced by immunoSEQ multiplex PCR; TCRdb stores in-frame clones only, minus some. The table has 97,000 or so clones, around nine tenths seen once; the top ten hold 5% to 6%. Specimen: peripheral blood. These receptor sequences come from a man aged 50 or older with acute or convalescent COVID-19.

This clone was detected only a few times. CDR3 coding DNA: TGTGCCAGCAGCAGGGACAGGGGGCTAAACTACGAGCAGTACTTC. It codes for CASSRDRGLNYEQYF. The V call is TRBV21-1, the J call TRBJ2-7; the table's D gene call, TRBD1, was not cross checked with the DNA. TRBV21-1 is assigned pseudogene status. The CDR3 sequence is 15 residues long.

The chain is built from TRBV18 and TRBJ1-4; a possible D gene is TRBD1 (6 bases). The CDR3 has 14 amino acids. V shed 4 bases and J shed 8 bases, with 14 bases lying between them. Germline V CDR1 and CDR2: KGHSH, LQKENI. The CDR3 loop is CASSLSGGEEKLFF. CDR3 DNA: TGTGCCAGCTCACTGTCGGGGGGCGAAGAAAAACTGTTTTTT.

This chain uses TRBV28 with TRBJ1-6, with D perhaps TRBD1 (6 bases). CDR3 length equals 15 residues. CDR1 and CDR2 from the germline V gene are MDHEN and SYDVKM. The V gene lost 6 bases and the J gene lost 7 bases, with 16 bases spanning the gap. The CDR3 reads CASSPAGGSNSPLHF. CDR3 nucleotides: TGTGCCAGCAGCCCTGCGGGGGGCAGCAATTCACCCCTCCACTTT.

The CDR3 protein is CATSDAWPGLAGSEQFF. The CDR3 nucleotides are TGTGCCACCAGTGATGCGTGGCCTGGACTAGCGGGGTCCGAGCAGTTCTTC. V gene TRBV24-1 combines with J gene TRBJ2-1, with 12 bases identical to TRBD2. Germline lookup yields CDR1 KGHDR and CDR2 SFDVKD. V shed 3 bases, J shed 10 bases, and the junction held 12 bases outside the gene matches. The CDR3 is made up of 17 amino acids.

The chain uses TRBV12-5 and TRBJ1-3; a possible D gene is TRBD1 (6 bases). V lost 6 bases and J 4 bases, leaving 16 bases between the germline ends. Germline CDR1 is LGHNT and CDR2 is FRNRAP. The CDR3 is made up of 15 amino acids. The CDR3 nucleotides read TGTGCTAGTGGCTCACAGGGACCGGACGGAAACACCATATATTTT. Protein sequence: CASGSQGPDGNTIYF.

The J gene is TRBJ1-1, the V gene TRBV10-2; D ambiguous. Germline V lookup: CDR1 WSHSY, CDR2 SAAADI. The CDR3 sequence is 13 residues long. The germline V and J ends were trimmed by 6 bases and 4 bases, with 12 bases remaining between them. The CDR3 region has the DNA TGCGCCAGCAGAACCACTCCTGGCACTGAAGCTTTCTTT. Translating it yields CASRTTPGTEAFF.